The 24 T cell receptor beta chains below all came from one sample that was sequenced in a study of beta chain features in type 1 diabetes. Every bit of the isolated RNA underwent reverse transcription, so sequencing read expressed TCRB transcripts. Profiled with immunoSEQ multiplex PCR; TCRdb holds only in-frame clones, not every one. The sample has about 450,000 clones; about an eighth are singletons. The sequenced material came from naive CD4+ T cells from blood. All receptors come from a young woman in good health.

This clone has ten or more counts. This sequence joins TRBV25-1 and TRBJ2-6; no clear D. Trimming cost V 3 bases and J 5 bases, with 5 bases left between them. The germline gives CDR1 MGHDK, CDR2 SYGVNS. The CDR3 is 13 residues long. The CDR3 reads CASSDDRANVLTF. In nucleotides, the CDR3 is TGTGCCAGCAGTGATGATCGGGCCAACGTCCTGACTTTC.

The chain recombines TRBV20-1 with TRBJ2-1, with D possibly TRBD1 on 6 matching bases. Germline V gene data show CDR1 as DFQATT and CDR2 as SNEGSKA (reference sequence). This CDR3 is 11 amino acids long. Trimming stripped 2 bases from V and 9 bases from J, with 8 bases between. The CDR3 sequence: CSARQGPEQFF. The CDR3 nucleotides are TGCAGTGCTAGACAGGGGCCTGAGCAGTTCTTC.

This clone was picked up a small number of times. The V call is TRBV6-1, the J call TRBJ1-5; TRBD1 matches at 7 bases. CDR1 and CDR2 from the germline V gene are MNHNS and SASEGT. Trimming cost V 6 bases and J 3 bases; bases outside gene matches: 2. This CDR3 region has 13 residues. The CDR3 nucleotides read TGTGCCAGCAGACAGGGGCCCAATCAGCCCCAGCATTTT. Protein: CASRQGPNQPQHF.

This clone was detected only a few times. This CDR3 reads CASARRQRGSGNTIYF. CDR3 sequence (DNA): TGTGCCAGCGCCCGCCGACAGCGGGGCTCTGGAAACACCATATATTTT. The chain links TRBV27 to TRBJ1-3; tentative D call: TRBD1 (5 bases). This CDR3 is built from 16 residues. Looked up from germline, CDR1 is MNHEY and CDR2 is SMNVEV (reference sequence). Trimming left V 8 bases short and J 0 bases short, with 17 bases between.

The V call is TRBV11-2, the J call TRBJ2-2, with D maybe TRBD1 (6 bases). This CDR3 has 17 residues. With 6 bases removed from V and 4 bases from J, the gap between germline ends came to 21 bases. CDR1 and CDR2 from the germline V gene are SGHAT and FQNNGV. In DNA form, the CDR3 reads TGTGCCAGCAGGGTAGTGGGGACAAAAAAATCCACCGGGGAGCTGTTTTTT. It yields the protein CASRVVGTKKSTGELFF.

The sample holds a few counts of this clone. In the same sample, other DNA sequences code for this CDR3. The chain is built from TRBV9 and TRBJ1-1; D gene ambiguous. Germline V gene sequence: CDR1 SGDLS, CDR2 YYNGEE. V dropped 1 base and J dropped 1 base, with 5 bases sitting between them. The CDR3 has 13 residues. In DNA, the CDR3 is TGTGCCAGCAGCGTAACCGGGAACACTGAAGCTTTCTTT. It codes for CASSVTGNTEAFF.

This clone was seen a few times. V is TRBV9 and J is TRBJ2-5; tentative D call: TRBD2 (5 bases). The V and J ends lost 4 bases and 0 bases respectively, with 10 bases between them. This CDR3 is 14 amino acids long. Germline values: CDR1 SGDLS, CDR2 YYNGEE. CDR3 loop: CASSRGADQETQYF. The CDR3 nucleotides read TGTGCCAGCAGCCGGGGAGCGGACCAAGAGACCCAGTACTTC.

The V and J genes are TRBV30 and TRBJ1-1; 11 positions agree with TRBD1. J lost 12 bases, V lost 8 bases, and 8 bases had no gene match. The germline gives CDR1 GTSNPN, CDR2 SVGIG (reference sequence). CDR3 length: 11 amino acids. The CDR3 protein is CATGTGGGSFF. Written as DNA, the CDR3 is TGTGCCACCGGGACAGGGGGAGGATCTTTCTTT.

This clone was detected only a few times. The V gene is TRBV29-1, the J gene TRBJ2-1; D is perhaps TRBD1 or TRBD2 (7 bases each). This CDR3 has 16 amino acids. Germline-derived CDR1 and CDR2 are SQVTM and ANQGSEA. V lost 3 bases and J 7 bases, leaving 22 bases between the germline ends. CDR3 amino acids: CSVDGGQQGRVNEQFF. CDR3 in DNA: TGCAGCGTTGACGGGGGGCAACAGGGGCGGGTGAATGAGCAGTTCTTC.

The rearrangement uses TRBV15 and TRBJ2-6, with no clear D. In germline, CDR1 is LNHNV, CDR2 YYDKDF (reference sequence). Trimming cost V 3 bases and J 4 bases, with 7 bases left between them. The CDR3 consists of 14 residues. The CDR3 DNA reads TGTGCCACCAGCAGCTTGGTGGGGGCCAACGTCCTGACTTTC. Translating it yields CATSSLVGANVLTF.

This clone was recorded a few times. The same CDR3 also results from other DNA sequences found in this sample. The chain has TRBV15 and TRBJ2-3; D ambiguous. The CDR3 contains 13 residues. Germline lookup yields CDR1 LNHNV and CDR2 YYDKDF (reference sequence). Trimming shortened V by 1 base and J by 1 base, and 3 bases separated the two germline ends. The CDR3 reads CATSRGGTDTQYF. The CDR3 DNA reads as TGTGCCACCAGCAGAGGGGGCACAGATACGCAGTATTTT.

The rearrangement links TRBV29-1 to TRBJ2-7; the match to TRBD1 covers 9 bases. There are 15 residues in the CDR3. CDR1 SQVTM and CDR2 ANQGSEA come from the germline V gene. J gave up 0 bases and V 6 bases, and 9 bases lay outside the gene matches. Here the CDR3 DNA reads TGCAGCGTGGCCGGGGGGACAGGGAGCTCCTACGAGCAGTACTTC. This encodes CSVAGGTGSSYEQYF.

The chain links TRBV4-1 to TRBJ2-2; D unclear. From germline, CDR1 is MGHRA and CDR2 YSYEKL. Trimming removed 2 bases at V and 4 bases at J, with 23 bases between. The CDR3 has 19 amino acids. CDR3 coding DNA: TGCGCCAGCAGCCAATCCCAGGTGCTTCGCTTCGCCGGCACCGGGGAGCTGTTTTTT. This encodes CASSQSQVLRFAGTGELFF.

This rearrangement joins TRBV9 to TRBJ2-3; TRBD2 matches 12 bases. Germline V gene data show CDR1 as SGDLS and CDR2 as YYNGEE. The CDR3 is made up of 16 amino acids. V shed 0 bases, J shed 7 bases, and the junction held 6 bases outside the gene matches. The CDR3 nucleotides are TGTGCCAGCAGCGTAGGGGGACTAGCGGGCCCAAATACGCAGTATTTT. It translates to CASSVGGLAGPNTQYF. Full variable domain (outside the CDR3, taken from reference TRBV9 and TRBJ2-3): DSGVTQTPKHLITATGQRVTLRCSPRSGDLSVYWYQQSLDQGLQFLIQYYNGEERAKGNILERFSAQQFPDLHSELNLSSLELGDSALYFCASSVGGLAGPNTQYFGPGTRLTVL.

The chain has TRBV25-1 and TRBJ2-6, with D unresolved. CDR1 is MGHDK, CDR2 SYGVNS, per germline. The V gene lost 4 bases and the J gene lost 0 bases, with 13 bases spanning the gap. This CDR3 contains 17 residues. The CDR3 DNA reads TGTGCCAGCAGTGTGGACCTACTGAGCTCTGGGGCCAACGTCCTGACTTTC. Translation gives CASSVDLLSSGANVLTF.

The J gene is TRBJ2-1, the V gene TRBV18; the D is unclear. The CDR3 runs 14 residues. V gave up 3 bases and J gave up 10 bases, with 16 bases separating them. Germline CDR1 KGHSH, CDR2 LQKENI. This CDR3 is CASSPPTKVNEQFF. The CDR3 bases are TGTGCCAGCTCACCCCCTACCAAGGTCAACGAGCAGTTCTTC.

The gene calls are TRBV4-3 and TRBJ2-5; D tentatively reads TRBD1 or TRBD2 (5 bases each). The CDR3 runs 14 residues. V shed 4 bases and J shed 2 bases, with 11 bases lying between them. Germline lookup yields CDR1 LGHNA and CDR2 YSLEER. CDR3 bases: TGCGCCAGCAGCCGAGGGGACGGGCAAGAGACCCAGTACTTC. It translates to CASSRGDGQETQYF.

A few counts support this clone. The rearrangement uses TRBV13 and TRBJ1-1; D not certain. Trimming shortened V by 2 bases and J by 5 bases, and 6 bases separated the two germline ends. The CDR3 has 12 amino acids. Germline CDR1 PRHDT, CDR2 FYEKMQ (reference sequence). CDR3 protein: CASSLYGTEAFF. For the CDR3, the DNA is TGTGCCAGCAGCTTATATGGGACTGAAGCTTTCTTT.

This clone showed up many times. For the CDR3, the DNA is TGTGCCTGGGCCAAGGGACAGGCCTACGAGCAGTACTTC. As protein: CAWAKGQAYEQYF. The chain recombines TRBV30 with TRBJ2-7, with TRBD1 matching over 8 bases. Per the germline V gene, CDR1 is GTSNPN and CDR2 is SVGIG (reference sequence). There are 13 residues in the CDR3. The V and J ends lost 5 bases and 2 bases, in that order; junction bases with no gene match: 5.

The DNA of the CDR3 is TGTGCCATCAGCAGTAGCGGGACGACCTACAATGAGCAGTTCTTC. Protein sequence: CAISSSGTTYNEQFF. The chain carries TRBV10-3 and TRBJ2-1; the match to TRBD2 covers 8 bases. Looked up from germline, CDR1 is ENHRY and CDR2 is SYGVKD. With 6 bases clipped from V and 2 bases from J, the junction kept 6 bases outside the gene matches. The CDR3 has 15 amino acids.

This clone was seen more than once but under ten times. The J gene is TRBJ2-1, the V gene TRBV9, with D hard to call. Trimming stripped 0 bases from V and 7 bases from J, with 14 bases between. Germline CDR1 reads SGDLS; CDR2 reads YYNGEE. This CDR3 has 15 residues. The CDR3, as DNA: TGTGCCAGCAGCGTAGAGTCAGGAGTTGGAAATGAGCAGTTCTTC. The encoded protein is CASSVESGVGNEQFF.

The V call is TRBV28, the J call TRBJ2-7; D is perhaps TRBD2 (6 bases). Germline assignment: CDR1 MDHEN and CDR2 SYDVKM. The CDR3 is made up of 15 amino acids. Trimming stripped 3 bases from V and 0 bases from J, with 12 bases between. The CDR3 bases are TGTGCCAGCAGTTTGGCTAGCGAGAGCTCCTACGAGCAGTACGTC. Protein sequence: CASSLASESSYEQYV.

This chain links TRBV7-2 with TRBJ2-1; 7 nucleotides match TRBD2. The J segment lost 7 bases and the V segment lost 7 bases, leaving 13 bases of the junction unmatched. CDR3 length equals 15 residues. Germline CDR1 and CDR2: SGHTA and FQGNSA. The CDR3 DNA sequence: TGTGCCAGCACCTCGCCGGGGGGACTTAAAAATGAGCAGTTCTTC. Translating gives CASTSPGGLKNEQFF.

This clone was seen more than once but under ten times. The chain joins TRBV7-2 to TRBJ2-4; a possible D gene is TRBD2 (5 bases). This CDR3 is 14 amino acids long. V was trimmed by 6 bases and J by 13 bases, leaving 22 bases between them. CDR1 and CDR2 from the germline V gene are SGHTA and FQGNSA. This chain's CDR3 is CASSTGSSAHLQYF. DNA for the CDR3: TGTGCCAGCAGTACGGGAAGTTCCGCACACCTACAGTACTTC.